The T cell receptor beta chain described here comes from a study of breast tumors, draining lymph nodes, adjacent tissues. In its sample, this clonotype was seen many times. Germline V gives CDR1 SQVTM, CDR2 ANQGSEA. Trimming took off 0 bases at V and 12 bases at J, with 17 bases between the two ends. The CDR3 covers 13 residues. TCRdb re-called the multiplex PCR reads with MiXCR, one entry per CDR3 protein. The sample contains approximately 140,000 distinct CDR3 sequences, about 33% of which appear only once. Samples came from axillary lymph nodes draining the breast cancer. Material for sequencing was axillary lymph node tissue. This rearrangement joins TRBV29-1 to TRBJ1-2, with D unresolved. The clonotype originates from a female donor with breast cancer. Some clones in this sample may be carry-over from other donors' samples. This chain's CDR3 is CSVEDLRTPSDTF. Written as DNA, the CDR3 is TGCAGCGTTGAAGATCTTAGGACCCCTTCTGACACCTTC.